The 21 T cell receptor beta chains in this list originate from one sample, sequenced in a study of T cell repertoires in cytomegalovirus infection. Their recognized antigens are unknown. TCRdb used MiXCR to reprocess the reads, holding one entry per CDR3 protein. This table holds roughly 500,000 distinct CDR3 sequences, 30% to 35% found once. Material: cultured PBMCs, obtained from culture after CMV antigen stimulation. These receptors originate from a human donor in good health (CMV status not recorded). Some clones in this sample may be carry-over from other donors' samples.

The CDR3 DNA is TGCGCCAGCAGCCAAGCATTGGTCCAGCCCCAGCATTTT. It codes for CASSQALVQPQHF. The V call is TRBV4-1, the J call TRBJ1-5, with no clear D. Germline V gene sequence: CDR1 MGHRA, CDR2 YSYEKL. Trimming stripped 1 base from V and 7 bases from J, with 8 bases between. There are 13 residues in the CDR3.

This clonotype was seen repeatedly, ten times or more. The chain joins TRBV7-2 to TRBJ2-1; TRBD2 matches at 13 bases. Per the germline V gene, CDR1 is SGHTA and CDR2 is FQGNSA. Losses at the gene ends were 2 bases for V and 4 bases for J; bases not matched to a gene: 8. The CDR3 contains 18 residues. The CDR3 DNA reads TGTGCCAGCAGCTTACGGACTAGCGGGAGAACCCTATACAATGAGCAGTTCTTC. Protein: CASSLRTSGRTLYNEQFF.

The sample holds a few counts of this clonotype. V usage is TRBV28 and J usage is TRBJ2-3; no firm D call. V shed 2 bases and J shed 0 bases, with 12 bases lying between them. Germline-derived CDR1 and CDR2 are MDHEN and SYDVKM. The CDR3 totals 16 residues. Written as DNA, the CDR3 is TGTGCCAGCAGTTTAAGTCGGCGTACAAGCACAGATACGCAGTATTTT. Encoded protein: CASSLSRRTSTDTQYF.

The rearrangement joins TRBV12-3 or TRBV12-4 to TRBJ2-1, with 7 bases fitting TRBD2. The CDR3 runs 14 residues. J was trimmed by 4 bases and V by 6 bases; bases with no gene match: 6. This CDR3 is CASRPRESYNEQFF. In DNA form, the CDR3 reads TGTGCCAGCAGACCGCGGGAGTCGTACAATGAGCAGTTCTTC.

The V and J genes are TRBV20-1 and TRBJ2-1, with TRBD2 matching 10 bases. Unmatched junction bases numbered 6, after V lost 8 bases and J lost 5 bases. The CDR3 is 13 residues long. Germline-derived CDR1 and CDR2 are DFQATT and SNEGSKA (reference sequence). CDR3 sequence: CSQLAGLNNEQFF. CDR3 nucleotides: TGCAGTCAACTAGCGGGACTTAACAATGAGCAGTTCTTC.

Remarks on this clonotype: One end of the junction fails to match germline, which may point to a read error. The chain employs TRBV7-2 and TRBJ1-6; a possible D gene is TRBD1 (5 bases). The CDR3 spans 16 residues. CDR1 is SGHTA, CDR2 FQGNSA, per germline. CDR3: CASSFLDKAYTSPLHF. The CDR3 region has the DNA TGTGCCAGCAGCTTCCTGGACAAGGCTTATACTTCACCCCTCCACTTT.

The chain is built from TRBV5-1 and TRBJ2-3, with TRBD1 matching 7 bases. This CDR3 is 16 amino acids long. Germline V gene sequence: CDR1 SGHRS, CDR2 YFSETQ. Germline trimming cut 4 bases from V and 1 base from J; bases unmatched to any gene: 9. The CDR3 region is CASSAQIDRGTDTQYF. The CDR3 bases are TGCGCCAGCAGCGCACAAATTGACAGGGGCACAGATACGCAGTATTTT.

V usage is TRBV19 and J usage is TRBJ2-3; the D is unclear. Trimming took off 1 base at V and 5 bases at J, with 7 bases between the two ends. Germline V gene data show CDR1 as LNHDA and CDR2 as SQIVND (reference sequence). This CDR3 has 13 residues. The CDR3 here is CASSIGWGDTQYF. The CDR3 DNA reads TGTGCCAGTAGTATAGGGTGGGGAGATACGCAGTATTTT.

This clonotype was picked up many times. The chain uses TRBV7-6 and TRBJ2-7, with D maybe TRBD1 (6 bases). CDR3 size: 12 residues. The ends were cut back, 6 bases at V and 6 bases at J, with 12 bases in the middle. CDR1 is SGHVS, CDR2 FNYEAQ, per germline. The CDR3 coding sequence is TGTGCCAGCAGTCGTACAGGGTCCGAGCAGTACTTC. Protein sequence: CASSRTGSEQYF.

This clonotype was detected ten times or more. The rearrangement uses TRBV6-1 and TRBJ2-1; the match to TRBD2 covers 11 bases. Germline trimming cut 9 bases from V and 0 bases from J; bases unmatched to any gene: 7. The germline CDR1 and CDR2 sequences are MNHNS and SASEGT. The CDR3 is made up of 16 amino acids. The CDR3 reads CASAGTSGFSYNEQFF. The CDR3 nucleotides are TGTGCCAGTGCCGGGACTAGCGGCTTCTCCTACAATGAGCAGTTCTTC.

The sample holds a few counts of this clonotype. The genes are TRBV5-5 and TRBJ1-6; TRBD1 matches at 9 bases. The CDR3 loop spans 15 amino acids. J was trimmed by 7 bases and V by 4 bases; bases with no gene match: 6. Germline CDR1 and CDR2: SGHKS and YYEKEE (reference sequence). CDR3 amino acids: CASSTGTGLNSPLHF. Written as DNA, the CDR3 is TGTGCCAGCAGCACAGGGACAGGGCTCAATTCACCCCTCCACTTT.

In nucleotides, the CDR3 is TGTGCCAGCAGCCAAGGGTCGGAGGGAAGCTCCTATAATTCACCCCTCCACTTT. Translation: CASSQGSEGSSYNSPLHF. The rearrangement uses TRBV3-1 and TRBJ1-6; no firm D call. The V gene's germline CDR1 is LGHDT and CDR2 YNNKEL (reference sequence). The length of the CDR3 is 18 residues. V was pared by 1 base and J by 0 bases, with 13 bases between.

The chain's CDR3 is CASSPRTWQETQYF. DNA of the CDR3: TGTGCCAGCAGCCCCCGGACGTGGCAAGAGACCCAGTACTTC. The chain has TRBV7-2 and TRBJ2-5; no clear D. V was trimmed by 5 bases and J by 2 bases, leaving 12 bases between them. Germline loops: CDR1 SGHTA, CDR2 FQGNSA. CDR3 size: 14 residues. The whole variable domain, filled in from reference TRBV7-2 and TRBJ2-5, reads GAGVSQSPSNKVTEKGKDVELRCDPISGHTALYWYRQSLGQGLEFLIYFQGNSAPDKSGLPSDRFSAERTGGSVSTLTIQRTQQEDSAVYLCASSPRTWQETQYFGPGTRLLVL.

This clonotype was seen ten or more times. V and J are TRBV6-1 and TRBJ1-5; D call uncertain. The V and J ends lost 2 bases and 3 bases respectively, with 8 bases between them. Germline CDR1 and CDR2: MNHNS and SASEGT. CDR3 size: 14 residues. The CDR3 region has the DNA TGTGCCAGCAGTGAAAATCGGGTCAATCAGCCCCAGCATTTT. Translated: CASSENRVNQPQHF.

This clonotype was seen a handful of times. J is TRBJ2-5 and V is TRBV7-9, with a tentative D call TRBD1 (5 bases). Germline loops: CDR1 SEHNR, CDR2 FQNEAQ (reference sequence). V shed 3 bases and J shed 7 bases, with 18 bases lying between them. The CDR3 has 15 amino acids. CDR3 amino acids: CASSFWTLDQGTQYF. The CDR3 DNA reads TGTGCCAGCAGCTTTTGGACCCTAGATCAGGGGACCCAGTACTTC.

The chain recombines TRBV4-3 with TRBJ2-7; D is tentatively TRBD1 or TRBD2 (5 bases each). This CDR3 spans 14 amino acids. Trimming stripped 4 bases from V and 6 bases from J, with 16 bases between. CDR1 is LGHNA and CDR2 is YSLEER in the germline V gene. CDR3: CASSPSPRAGEQYF. CDR3 nucleotide sequence: TGCGCCAGCAGCCCAAGCCCCAGGGCGGGCGAGCAGTACTTC.

This clonotype was counted only a few times. V is TRBV18 and J is TRBJ2-7; no clear D gene. Trimming took off 3 bases at V and 6 bases at J, with 15 bases between the two ends. The CDR3 covers 14 residues. Germline V gene data show CDR1 as KGHSH and CDR2 as LQKENI. CDR3 loop: CASSPTDVLSEQYF. In DNA, the CDR3 is TGTGCCAGCTCACCCACTGATGTCCTAAGCGAGCAGTACTTC.

This clonotype has a handful of counts. The V gene is TRBV19, the J gene TRBJ2-5; D possibly corresponds to TRBD1 (5 bases). Germline V gives CDR1 LNHDA, CDR2 SQIVND (reference sequence). V lost 6 bases and J lost 5, with 19 bases in between. This CDR3 is built from 15 residues. In DNA, the CDR3 is TGTGCCAGTAGAACCGCTACAGGTAGCCCCGAGACCCAGTACTTC. This encodes CASRTATGSPETQYF.

The chain has TRBV18 and TRBJ2-1; tentative D call: TRBD1 (6 bases). The CDR3 extends over 14 amino acids. Germline V gives CDR1 KGHSH, CDR2 LQKENI. The germline V and J ends were trimmed by 6 bases and 0 bases, with 9 bases remaining between them. As DNA, the CDR3 is TGTGCCAGCTCTCGACAGGCCTCCTACAATGAGCAGTTCTTC. This gives the protein CASSRQASYNEQFF. Full variable domain (remainder filled in from reference TRBV18 and TRBJ2-1): NAGVMQNPRHLVRRRGQEARLRCSPMKGHSHVYWYRQLPEEGLKFMVYLQKENIIDESGMPKERFSAEFPKEGPSILRIQQVVRGDSAAYFCASSRQASYNEQFFGPGTRLTVL.

This rearrangement joins TRBV20-1 to TRBJ1-1; no clear D. Per germline, CDR1 DFQATT and CDR2 SNEGSKA (reference sequence). V was cut by 2 bases and J by 0 bases, with 16 bases left in between. The CDR3 runs to 16 residues. This CDR3 is CSARSPGGGLNTEAFF. In DNA form, the CDR3 reads TGCAGTGCTAGATCCCCGGGAGGAGGTTTGAACACTGAAGCTTTCTTT.

This chain joins TRBV11-2 and TRBJ1-1, with 7 bases identical to TRBD1. With 7 bases clipped from V and 0 bases from J, the junction kept 14 bases outside the gene matches. Germline CDR1 is SGHAT and CDR2 is FQNNGV. The CDR3 runs to 17 residues. The CDR3 here is CASTKPSGQSLNTEAFF. The CDR3 region has the DNA TGTGCCAGCACCAAACCTTCGGGACAGAGCCTGAACACTGAAGCTTTCTTT.